What follows is one TCR beta chain and its context. This table comes from immunoSEQ multiplex PCR, and its TCRdb copy is limited to in-frame clones, with some not included. The sample has 100,000 to 150,000 clones, 85% seen once. These data originate in a study of blood T cell repertoires in COVID-19. The length of the CDR3 is 15 residues. Germline trimming cut 0 bases from V and 6 bases from J; bases unmatched to any gene: 1. Germline-derived CDR1 and CDR2 are SGHNT and YYREEE (reference sequence). The sequence derives from a man aged 80 or over with active or convalescent COVID-19. This rearrangement joins TRBV5-4 to TRBJ2-1; 12 nucleotides agree with TRBD2. Sequencing was done on a sample of peripheral blood. CDR3 coding DNA: TGTGCCAGCAGCTTGGGACTAGCGGGAGCCAATGAGCAGTTCTTC. Protein product: CASSLGLAGANEQFF.